A few counts support the clone carrying this TCR beta chain. Its antigen remains unidentified. No infections or other immune events were documented during collection. TCRdb's table, derived via immunoSEQ multiplex PCR, lists solely in-frame clones and lacks some. The sample records approximately 130,000 clones, around 84% being singletons. CDR1 LNHDA and CDR2 SQIVND come from the germline V gene (reference sequence). V shed 7 bases and J shed 3 bases, with 6 bases lying between them. The CDR3 contains 11 residues. This sample was included in a study of identifying expanded T cells in peripheral blood. Study-wide findings and caveats: Technical replicates showed about 1.2 changed clones; roughly two weeks approximately 16; four weeks 19. Variance in clone template counts between approximately two-week samples significantly increased with total template count across all healthy donors.

V usage is TRBV19 and J usage is TRBJ1-2; D remains unclear. The sample was blood. This TCR came from a person aged 18-69 years in good health. CDR3 DNA sequence: TGTGCCAGTAAGGAATACTATGGCTACACCTTC. Protein product: CASKEYYGYTF.